This T cell receptor (beta chain) was identified during a study of cytomegalovirus exposure and HLA in healthy donors. Study-level points and caveats: In a later analysis, productive TCRs from donors in an Asian-associated ancestry cluster reportedly carried fewer N-insertions than the cohort mean. Cytomegalovirus status was reportedly diagnosed by the classifier with high sensitivity and specificity. An analysis done earlier found most TCR beta V segments productive about 87% or about 30% of the time.

The germline CDR1 and CDR2 sequences are KGHSH and LQKENI. The CDR3 consists of 13 residues. The V end lost 2 bases, the J end lost 5 bases, and 10 bases lay between the germline ends. With 60 Vbeta and 13 Jbeta primers, the PCR was carried out. TCRdb keeps only in-frame clones here, not all; method: immunoSEQ multiplex PCR. The sample lists approximately 110,000 clones; around 77% were seen once. As for this clone: Its antigen is unidentified.

The specimen was PBMCs. J is TRBJ2-7 and V is TRBV18; TRBD1 is a possible D gene (5 bases). The sequence was collected from a woman aged 40 to 50 in good health and CMV-seropositive. This CDR3 is CASSPRTSHEQYF. The CDR3 bases are TGTGCCAGCTCACCAAGGACATCCCACGAGCAGTACTTC.